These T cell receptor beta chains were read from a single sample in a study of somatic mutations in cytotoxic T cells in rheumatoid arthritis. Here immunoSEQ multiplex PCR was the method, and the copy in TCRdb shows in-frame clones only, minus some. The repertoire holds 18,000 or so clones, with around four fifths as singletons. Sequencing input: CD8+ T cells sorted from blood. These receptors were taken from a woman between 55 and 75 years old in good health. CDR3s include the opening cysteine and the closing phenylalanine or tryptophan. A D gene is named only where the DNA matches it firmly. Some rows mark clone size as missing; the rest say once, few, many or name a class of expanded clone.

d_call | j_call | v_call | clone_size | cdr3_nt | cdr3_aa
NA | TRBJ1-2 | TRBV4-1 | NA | TGCGCCAGCAGCCAAGTGGGGCAGGGGAGCGGCTACACCTTC | CASSQVGQGSGYTF
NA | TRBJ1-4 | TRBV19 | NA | TGTGCCAGTAGTATAGTGGTACAGGCAAATGAAAAACTGTTTTTT | CASSIVVQANEKLFF
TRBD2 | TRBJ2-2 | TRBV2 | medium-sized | TGTGCCAGCATCCAGCGGGGAGGCACCGGGGAGCTGTTTTTT | CASIQRGGTGELFF
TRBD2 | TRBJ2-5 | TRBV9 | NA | TGTGCCAGCACCACCGGGGGGGGACTGCAAGAGACCCAGTACTTC | CASTTGGGLQETQYF
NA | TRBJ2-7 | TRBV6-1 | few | TGTGCCAGCAGTGAAGGGCACCTCGAGCAGTACTTC | CASSEGHLEQYF
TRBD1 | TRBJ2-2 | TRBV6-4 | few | TGTGCCAGCAGTCAGACAGGGGGGGACACCGGGGAGCTGTTTTTT | CASSQTGGDTGELFF
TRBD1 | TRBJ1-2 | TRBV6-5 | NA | TGTGCCAGCAGTTACCCAGGGGGGGGGCCCTATGGCTACACCTTC | CASSYPGGGPYGYTF
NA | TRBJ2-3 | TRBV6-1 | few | TGTGCCAGCAGTGACAGGGGAAGGGCAGATACGCAGTATTTT | CASSDRGRADTQYF
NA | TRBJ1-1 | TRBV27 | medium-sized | TGTGCCAGCAGTTTGCCCCTGAACACTGAAGCTTTCTTT | CASSLPLNTEAFF
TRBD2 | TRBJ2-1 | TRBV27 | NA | TGTGCCAGCAGTTTATTTGGGGGCGGGGGGGCCTACAATGAGCAGTTCTTC | CASSLFGGGGAYNEQFF